Below, 10 T cell receptor beta chains from the same sample are listed, as sequenced in a study of cytomegalovirus exposure and HLA in healthy donors. Clones were read by immunoSEQ multiplex PCR, and TCRdb kept only the in-frame ones, dropping some. Of about 220,000 clones in the sample, approximately 88% were seen once. The specimen sequenced was PBMCs. Receptor source: a woman between 25 and 40 years old in good health and CMV-seropositive.

The J gene is TRBJ1-2, the V gene TRBV11-1; D is perhaps TRBD1 (6 bases). V gave up 1 base and J gave up 8 bases, with 20 bases separating them. CDR3 length equals 16 residues. CDR1 is SGHAT, CDR2 FQDESV, per germline (reference sequence). The CDR3 reads CASSLGSGDTRRGYTF. CDR3 sequence (DNA): TGTGCCAGCAGCTTAGGATCCGGGGACACCCGCCGCGGCTACACCTTC.

This clone has more than one count but fewer than ten. V and J are TRBV5-6 and TRBJ1-2, with a possible D match to TRBD1 (5 bases). V was pared by 7 bases and J by 4 bases, with 11 bases between. Germline V gives CDR1 SGHDT, CDR2 YYEEEE. The CDR3 is made up of 12 amino acids. The CDR3: CASAQGGYGYTF. In DNA form, the CDR3 reads TGTGCCAGCGCTCAGGGCGGCTATGGCTACACCTTC.

The chain has TRBV27 and TRBJ2-3; TRBD2 agrees at 16 bases. CDR3 length: 18 amino acids. Germline V CDR1 and CDR2: MNHEY, SMNVEV (reference sequence). The trim removed 2 bases at V and 5 bases at J, leaving 7 bases unmatched. The CDR3 sequence: CASSLHGTSGRGKDTQYF. CDR3 DNA sequence: TGTGCCAGCAGTTTACATGGGACTAGCGGGAGGGGGAAAGATACGCAGTATTTT.

The genes are TRBV19 and TRBJ2-4, with 8 bases matching TRBD2. Losses at the gene ends were 7 bases for V and 1 base for J; bases not matched to a gene: 6. The CDR3 contains 15 residues. Germline values: CDR1 LNHDA, CDR2 SQIVND (reference sequence). CDR3 bases: TGTGCCAGTAACGCGGGAGGAGGGGCCAAAAACATTCAGTACTTC. It codes for CASNAGGGAKNIQYF. Supplemented by reference TRBV19 and TRBJ2-4, the full variable domain reads DGGITQSPKYLFRKEGQNVTLSCEQNLNHDAMYWYRQDPGQGLRLIYYSQIVNDFQKGDIAEGYSVSREKKESFPLTVTSAQKNPTAFYLCASNAGGGAKNIQYFGAGTRLSVL.

This clone was seen a few times. The gene calls are TRBV5-4 and TRBJ1-3; D is ambiguous. V dropped 5 bases and J dropped 1 base, with 7 bases sitting between them. The CDR3 extends over 13 amino acids. Germline CDR1 reads SGHNT; CDR2 reads YYREEE (reference sequence). The CDR3 reads CASRRQSGNTIYF. In DNA form, the CDR3 reads TGTGCCAGCAGGCGCCAATCTGGAAACACCATATATTTT.

This chain joins TRBV30 and TRBJ2-7; D might be TRBD2 (6 bases). This CDR3 is 16 amino acids long. CDR1 is GTSNPN and CDR2 is SVGIG in the germline V gene (reference sequence). Trimming took 4 bases from V and 0 from J, leaving 19 bases between them. As DNA, the CDR3 is TGTGCCTGGAACCCGAGCCTACTAGCCCTCTCCTACGAGCAGTACTTC. It yields the protein CAWNPSLLALSYEQYF.

The genes are TRBV30 and TRBJ2-2; 7 bases line up with TRBD1. The CDR3 loop spans 14 amino acids. Germline lookup yields CDR1 GTSNPN and CDR2 SVGIG (reference sequence). V lost 5 bases to trimming and J lost 1 base; unmatched junction nucleotides: 4. This CDR3 is CAWRRTGNTGELFF. The CDR3 bases are TGTGCCTGGCGTCGGACAGGGAACACCGGGGAGCTGTTTTTT.

V and J are TRBV6-1 and TRBJ2-1; weak D call: TRBD1 (5 bases). CDR3 size: 16 residues. From germline, CDR1 is MNHNS and CDR2 SASEGT. V was clipped by 2 bases and J by 3 bases, with 14 bases between them. The CDR3 coding sequence is TGTGCCAGCAGTGAAATACAGGTTGACGGCTACAATGAGCAGTTCTTC. This encodes CASSEIQVDGYNEQFF.

The count of this clone is one. The chain couples TRBV9 to TRBJ2-1; 9 bases match TRBD2. The length of the CDR3 is 15 residues. The germline gives CDR1 SGDLS, CDR2 YYNGEE. With 4 bases clipped from V and 3 bases from J, the junction kept 5 bases outside the gene matches. In DNA, the CDR3 is TGTGCCAGCAGCTTAGCGGGAGCGCGCTACAATGAGCAGTTCTTC. It is translated as CASSLAGARYNEQFF.

The gene calls are TRBV20-1 and TRBJ2-7, with unresolved D. The CDR3 has 11 amino acids. Germline V gene sequence: CDR1 DFQATT, CDR2 SNEGSKA (reference sequence). V lost 0 bases to trimming and J lost 6 bases, with 6 bases between them. CDR3 loop: CSAREPLEQYF. CDR3 bases: TGCAGTGCTAGAGAACCCCTCGAGCAGTACTTC.